The rows below give T cell receptor beta chains drawn from one sample of a study of T cell responses to AZD1222 COVID-19 vaccine. Clones were sequenced by immunoSEQ multiplex PCR, and TCRdb holds only the in-frame ones, with some missing. The sample shows 90,000 to 120,000 clones, roughly 90% of them seen only once. The sample in question was peripheral blood, obtained on day 0 of AZD1222 vaccination. Source of these receptors: an adult in good health. CDR3s include the opening cysteine and the closing phenylalanine or tryptophan. Each record gives: D gene, V gene, clone size, J gene, CDR3 length, CDR3 DNA, CDR3 protein. The D gene is left open where the match is weak. Some rows have no size entry. The others give once, few or many, or a class for an expanded clone.

>NA|TRBV7-9|NA|TRBJ1-5|18
TGTGCCAGCAGCCTTTCACCCAACGCGGGAGGAGGAAATCAGCCCCAGCATTTT
CASSLSPNAGGGNQPQHF
>TRBD1|TRBV4-2|NA|TRBJ1-1|17
TGTGCCAGCAGCACAGTCCCGGGACAGGGGGCGGAAGCTGAAGCTTTCTTT
CASSTVPGQGAEAEAFF
>TRBD2|TRBV5-1|once|TRBJ2-1|15
TGCGCCAGCAGCTTGGGTAGCGGGAGGGGCGGCGGGCAGTTCTTC
CASSLGSGRGGGQFF
>TRBD2|TRBV7-7|once|TRBJ2-1|16
TGTGCCAGCGCCCTAAGGGGGACTAGCGGTTACAATGAGCAGTTCTTC
CASALRGTSGYNEQFF
>TRBD1|TRBV4-1|NA|TRBJ1-2|16
TGCGCCAGCAGCCAAGAGAGGAGGGGGCAGGTCTATGGCTACACCTTC
CASSQERRGQVYGYTF
>TRBD2|TRBV11-1|NA|TRBJ2-1|15
TGTGCCAGCAGCTTAGGAATAGCGGGAGGCCATGAGCAGTTCTTC
CASSLGIAGGHEQFF
>NA|TRBV5-4|once|TRBJ1-2|14
TGTGCCAGCAGCCCGCCGGGGAGGAACTATGGCTACACCTTC
CASSPPGRNYGYTF
>NA|TRBV7-3|NA|TRBJ1-1|15
TGTGCCAGCAGCTTAGGTTCACAGATGAACACTGAAGCTTTCTTT
CASSLGSQMNTEAFF
>NA|TRBV2|NA|TRBJ2-3|14
TGTGCCAGCATAGGTTCAACTAGCACAGATACGCAGTATTTT
CASIGSTSTDTQYF
>NA|TRBV28|NA|TRBJ2-7|16
TGTGCCAGCAGTTCCCTTTCCAGCAAGGGTACCTACGAGCAGTACTTC
CASSSLSSKGTYEQYF
>TRBD2|TRBV4-3|NA|TRBJ2-7|13
TGCGCCAGCAGCCAAAGCGGGAGAGCCGAGCAGTACTTC
CASSQSGRAEQYF
>NA|TRBV4-1|NA|TRBJ2-1|12
TGCGCCAGCAGCCTCCGGGACAATGAGCAGTTCTTC
CASSLRDNEQFF
>NA|TRBV28|once|TRBJ1-2|13
TGTGCCAGCAGCAGAGGAGGGAACTATGGCTACACCTTC
CASSRGGNYGYTF
>TRBD1|TRBV9|NA|TRBJ1-4|15
TGTGCCAGCAGCGCCATGACAGGGACTAATGAAAAACTGTTTTTT
CASSAMTGTNEKLFF
>NA|TRBV6-2/TRBV6-3|NA|TRBJ1-1|13
TGTGCCAGCAGTTACTCGAGAGGGGTTGAGGCTTTCTTT
CASSYSRGVEAFF
>NA|TRBV7-9|NA|TRBJ2-2|13
TGTGCCAGCAGCACTTGGAGAACCGGGGAGCTGTTTTTT
CASSTWRTGELFF
>NA|TRBV28|NA|TRBJ1-5|15
TGTGCCAGCAGTCCGTACTCGGGAACCGGCAGGGCCCAGCATTTT
CASSPYSGTGRAQHF
>NA|TRBV7-2|NA|TRBJ2-7|11
TGTGCCAGCAGCTTCCTAGACGAGCAGTACTTC
CASSFLDEQYF
>TRBD2|TRBV7-3|NA|TRBJ2-1|16
TGTGCCAGCAGCTTACTTCTAGCGGGAGGGCGGAATGAGCAGTTCTTC
CASSLLLAGGRNEQFF
>NA|TRBV7-6|NA|TRBJ2-7|15
TGTGCCAGCAGCTTAGGTCCGGACCCCATGTACGAGCAGTACTTC
CASSLGPDPMYEQYF
>NA|TRBV6-5|few|TRBJ2-3|14
TGTGCCAGCAGCCGGGACTTCTACACAGATACGCAGTATTTT
CASSRDFYTDTQYF
>NA|TRBV28|NA|TRBJ1-2|11
TGTGCCAGCCGGACAGACTATGGCTACACCTTC
CASRTDYGYTF
>TRBD2|TRBV5-3|NA|TRBJ2-3|16
TGTGCCAGAAGCTTAGAGCGGGAGGCACACACAGATACGCAGTATTTT
CARSLEREAHTDTQYF
>NA|TRBV4-2|NA|TRBJ2-7|13
TGTGCCAGCAGCCAAGTGACCGAGTACGAGCAGTACTTC
CASSQVTEYEQYF
>NA|TRBV3-1/TRBV3-2|NA|TRBJ2-7|14
TGTGCCAGCAGCCCCCAGCGGACCTCCTACGAGCAGTACTTC
CASSPQRTSYEQYF
>NA|TRBV27|NA|TRBJ1-2|15
TGTGCCAGCAGTTTAAGAGGGGACTTAATCTACGGCTACACCTTC
CASSLRGDLIYGYTF
>TRBD1|TRBV6-2/TRBV6-3|NA|TRBJ2-5|13
TGTGCCAGCAGTTGGACAGGCGGGGAGACCCAGTACTTC
CASSWTGGETQYF
>NA|TRBV4-3|once|TRBJ2-1|16
TGCGCCAGCAGCCAAGCCGTCTTGAGCTCCTACAATGAGCAGTTCTTC
CASSQAVLSSYNEQFF
>NA|TRBV18|few|TRBJ2-7|16
TGTGCCAGCTCAACCACCGTTCGGGAGCGCCCCTACGAGCAGTACTTC
CASSTTVRERPYEQYF
>TRBD1|TRBV10-3|NA|TRBJ2-1|14
TGTGCCATCAGCCGGACAGGGGGCAAGGGTGAGCAGTTCTTC
CAISRTGGKGEQFF
>NA|TRBV5-1|NA|TRBJ1-1|14
TGCGCCAGCAGCTTGGATGGGGGGAACACTGAAGCTTTCTTT
CASSLDGGNTEAFF
>NA|TRBV27|once|TRBJ1-5|14
TGTGCCAGCAGTATAACAGGGTCGGGTCAGCCCCAGCATTTT
CASSITGSGQPQHF
>NA|TRBV5-5|NA|TRBJ2-2|14
TGTGCCAGCAGACCCGGGACTAACACCGGGGAGCTGTTTTTT
CASRPGTNTGELFF
>TRBD2|TRBV5-1|NA|TRBJ2-5|16
TGCGCCAGCAGCTCAGGGACTAGCGGAGGAAAAGAGACCCAGTACTTC
CASSSGTSGGKETQYF
>NA|TRBV28|NA|TRBJ2-3|12
TGTGCCAGCAGTTTGAATACAGATACGCAGTATTTT
CASSLNTDTQYF
>TRBD1|TRBV14|NA|TRBJ1-1|16
TGTGCCAGCAGCCAAGATCCAGGAGGGGGCGTCACTGAAGCTTTCTTT
CASSQDPGGGVTEAFF
>TRBD1|TRBV28|NA|TRBJ1-1|15
TGTGCCAGCAGTTTAAACAGGGGGATTAACACTGAAGCTTTCTTT
CASSLNRGINTEAFF
>NA|TRBV30|NA|TRBJ1-6|14
TGTGCCTGGAAACCCCGGGCCTATAATTCACCCCTCCACTTT
CAWKPRAYNSPLHF
>NA|TRBV2|once|TRBJ1-5|14
TGTGCCAGCAGGGAGAGCTATAGCAATCAGCCCCAGCATTTT
CASRESYSNQPQHF
>NA|TRBV15|NA|TRBJ2-3|13
TGTGCCACCAGCAGAGACCCTAGTGATACGCAGTATTTT
CATSRDPSDTQYF
>TRBD2|TRBV4-1|NA|TRBJ2-3|15
TGCGCCAGCAGCCAAGGAGCTGAGCGGGGGGGTGCGCAGTATTTT
CASSQGAERGGAQYF
>NA|TRBV5-1|NA|TRBJ1-4|15
TGCGCCAGCAGCCCCCGGTATGCAACTAATGAAAAACTGTTTTTT
CASSPRYATNEKLFF
>NA|TRBV7-3|NA|TRBJ1-3|13
TGTGCCAGCAGCCGTGGACCTCAGGGCACCATATATTTT
CASSRGPQGTIYF
>NA|TRBV18|NA|TRBJ2-7|14
TGTGCCAGCTCACCCGGACACGCCGGGTACGAGCAGTACTTC
CASSPGHAGYEQYF
>TRBD1|TRBV9|NA|TRBJ2-3|16
TGTGCCAGCAGCGAACTCGGGACAGGGGGTGGAGATACGCAGTATTTT
CASSELGTGGGDTQYF
>TRBD2|TRBV7-6|NA|TRBJ2-7|15
TGTGCCAGCAGCTTAGAACTGGGGAGGGTAAACGAGCAGTACTTC
CASSLELGRVNEQYF
>NA|TRBV7-2|NA|TRBJ2-7|13
TGTGCCAGCAGCTTAGGACTGTTTTACGAGCAGTACTTC
CASSLGLFYEQYF
>NA|TRBV18|NA|TRBJ2-1|16
TGTGCCAGCTCACCGGTATTGGGGATCTCCTACAATGAGCAGTTCTTC
CASSPVLGISYNEQFF
>TRBD1|TRBV29-1|NA|TRBJ1-4|14
TGCAGCTCAAGGGGGACAGGGAAAGGAGAAAAACTGTTTTTT
CSSRGTGKGEKLFF